These 8 T cell receptor beta chains originate from one sample sequenced in a study of identical twins. TCRdb ran MiXCR on the 5' RACE reads and lists one entry per CDR3 protein. Here the sample spans approximately 700,000 distinct CDR3 sequences, 15% to 20% being singletons. These data were also filed under a second study, of T cells expressing NK-cell markers.

Input material: PBMCs. The receptors stem from a woman aged 18-29 years in good health.

This chain joins TRBV20-1 and TRBJ1-6; weak D call: TRBD1 (6 bases). The germline CDR1 and CDR2 sequences are DFQATT and SNEGSKA (reference sequence). The V gene lost 4 bases and the J gene lost 10 bases, with 17 bases spanning the gap. This CDR3 is 14 amino acids long. The CDR3 DNA is TGCAGTGCTATGGGGGCGCAGGGTCAATCACCCCTCCACTTT. The encoded protein is CSAMGAQGQSPLHF.

The V and J genes are TRBV29-1 and TRBJ1-2, with a possible D match to TRBD1 (6 bases). Between the trimmed V and J ends, which lost 6 bases and 0 bases, there was a span of 20 bases. The V gene's germline CDR1 is SQVTM and CDR2 ANQGSEA. This CDR3 is 16 amino acids long. CDR3 loop: CSVMEVDRPTNYGYTF. The CDR3, as DNA: TGCAGCGTGATGGAAGTAGACAGGCCAACTAACTATGGCTACACCTTC. The entire variable domain, with the rest obtained from reference TRBV29-1 and TRBJ1-2, is as follows: SAVISQKPSRDICQRGTSLTIQCQVDSQVTMMFWYRQQPGQSLTLIATANQGSEATYESGFVIDKFPISRPNLTFSTLTVSNMSPEDSSIYLCSVMEVDRPTNYGYTFGSGTRLTVV.

This chain links TRBV6-5 with TRBJ2-5; 7 bases agree with TRBD1. Germline CDR1 is MNHEY and CDR2 is SVGAGI. The length of the CDR3 is 14 residues. V lost 5 bases, J lost 5 bases, and 8 bases stayed unmatched. CDR3 DNA sequence: TGTGCCAGCAGTACCCGACAGGGATCCGAGACCCAGTACTTC. This sequence encodes CASSTRQGSETQYF.

This clonotype occurred a few times. The gene calls are TRBV9 and TRBJ2-3; 14 nucleotides line up with TRBD2. Germline loops: CDR1 SGDLS, CDR2 YYNGEE. The CDR3 is 15 amino acids. J gave up 6 bases and V 3 bases, and 3 bases lay outside the gene matches. The CDR3: CASSGRTSGGDTQYF. Written as DNA, the CDR3 is TGTGCCAGCAGCGGCCGGACTAGCGGGGGGGATACGCAGTATTTT. Full variable domain (outside the CDR3, taken from reference TRBV9 and TRBJ2-3): DSGVTQTPKHLITATGQRVTLRCSPRSGDLSVYWYQQSLDQGLQFLIQYYNGEERAKGNILERFSAQQFPDLHSELNLSSLELGDSALYFCASSGRTSGGDTQYFGPGTRLTVL.

This clonotype was seen more than once but under ten times. The chain uses TRBV6-5 and TRBJ1-4; the D is unclear. The CDR3 is made up of 15 amino acids. V gave up 3 bases and J gave up 8 bases, with 16 bases separating them. Per the germline V gene, CDR1 is MNHEY and CDR2 is SVGAGI. CDR3 sequence: CASSYSRPGGEKLFF. CDR3 bases: TGTGCCAGCAGTTATTCCAGGCCCGGCGGCGAAAAACTGTTTTTT.

This chain links TRBV15 with TRBJ2-5, with 8 bases fitting TRBD2. The ends lost 1 base at V and 2 bases at J; junction bases unmatched: 6. The germline V gene encodes CDR1 LNHNV and CDR2 YYDKDF (reference sequence). The CDR3 totals 16 residues. The CDR3 loop reads CATSRALAGWQETQYF. The CDR3 coding sequence is TGTGCCACCAGCAGAGCCCTAGCGGGTTGGCAAGAGACCCAGTACTTC.

This chain links TRBV7-7 with TRBJ2-1; TRBD1 matches 7 bases. Unmatched junction bases numbered 8, after V lost 5 bases and J lost 4 bases. Germline values: CDR1 SSHAT, CDR2 FNYEAQ (reference sequence). The CDR3 totals 15 residues. The CDR3 is CASSVSGTVYNEQFF. The CDR3 region has the DNA TGTGCCAGCAGCGTATCCGGGACAGTATACAATGAGCAGTTCTTC.

Worth noting for this clonotype: One junction end disagrees with the germline gene, perhaps due to a read error. The J gene is TRBJ2-2, the V gene TRBV12-3 or TRBV12-4; TRBD2 agrees at 10 bases. CDR3 size: 14 residues. CDR3 in amino acids: CASSLAGETGELFF. In DNA form, the CDR3 reads TGTGCCAGCAGTCTAGCGGGAGAGACCGGGGAGCTGTTTTTT.